The present T cell receptor (beta chain) was sequenced within a study of blood T cell repertoires in COVID-19. Study background: PBMCs, B-cell-depleted T cells, or T cells provided the cDNA or gDNA that made up the material.

This table comes from immunoSEQ multiplex PCR, and its TCRdb copy is limited to in-frame clones, with some not included. Found here are 110,000 to 150,000 clones, roughly 75% of them singletons; the top ten hold just over 6%. Germline CDR1 and CDR2: SGHKS and YYEKEE (reference sequence). This CDR3 comprises 14 residues. With 4 bases clipped from V and 5 bases from J, the junction kept 5 bases outside the gene matches. This receptor was taken from a woman aged 45-60 years who had recovered from COVID-19. The sample consisted of PBMCs or T cells enriched from blood (not recorded which). This chain uses TRBV5-5 with TRBJ2-2; 7 nucleotides agree with TRBD1. This CDR3 is CASSGVTGTGELFF. CDR3 DNA sequence: TGTGCCAGCAGCGGGGTGACAGGGACCGGGGAGCTGTTTTTT.